Below, one T cell receptor (beta chain) is given with its context. Its antigen is unidentified. The entry originates in a study of cytomegalovirus exposure and HLA in healthy donors. Study background: Within an early data release were around 80 million unique TCRs drawn from HLA-typed donors. Broader study findings: TCR beta sequences reportedly predicted most subjects' HLA-A and HLA-B alleles accurately.

PCR was performed using 60 Vbeta and 13 Jbeta primers. Sequencing used immunoSEQ multiplex PCR; TCRdb keeps in-frame clones, though not all of them. The top ten hold about 5.6% of the sample, which has some 140,000 clones, 80% seen once. Looked up from germline, CDR1 is MNHNY and CDR2 is SVGAGI (reference sequence). Trimming left V 2 bases short and J 0 bases short, with 11 bases between. The CDR3 totals 16 residues. V is TRBV6-6 and J is TRBJ1-5; the D is unclear. The specimen sequenced was PBMCs. The source of this sequence is a woman aged 40 to 50 in good health and CMV-seropositive. This CDR3 is CASSYLQVNSNQPQHF. CDR3 in DNA: TGTGCCAGCAGTTACCTTCAGGTGAATAGCAATCAGCCCCAGCATTTT.